This TCR beta chain was identified in a study of T cell repertoires in cytomegalovirus infection. As for the study in general: CMV epitopes used comprised recently identified HLA-C-restricted ones and well-studied HLA-B-restricted ones. General study points: Accumulated public TCR beta family frequency recognized individuals carrying CMV together with the relevant HLA.

Via MiXCR, TCRdb re-called the reads, giving one row per CDR3 protein. This table holds roughly 800,000 distinct CDR3 sequences, around 29% found once. This clonotype was detected ten times or more. No antigen is known for it. The germline CDR1 and CDR2 sequences are SGHVS and FQNEAQ. V gave up 3 bases and J gave up 5 bases; unmatched junction bases: 8. This CDR3 region has 15 residues. The chain links TRBV7-8 to TRBJ2-5, with TRBD2 matching over 8 bases. Material: cultured CD8+ T cells from PBMCs, obtained from culture after CMV antigen stimulation. The receptor comes from a human donor in good health (CMV status not recorded). Some clones in this sample may be carry-over from other donors' samples. The CDR3 nucleotides read TGTGCCAGCAGCTTCCCCGGCGGGGGGCAGGAGACCCAGTACTTC. Its translation is CASSFPGGGQETQYF.